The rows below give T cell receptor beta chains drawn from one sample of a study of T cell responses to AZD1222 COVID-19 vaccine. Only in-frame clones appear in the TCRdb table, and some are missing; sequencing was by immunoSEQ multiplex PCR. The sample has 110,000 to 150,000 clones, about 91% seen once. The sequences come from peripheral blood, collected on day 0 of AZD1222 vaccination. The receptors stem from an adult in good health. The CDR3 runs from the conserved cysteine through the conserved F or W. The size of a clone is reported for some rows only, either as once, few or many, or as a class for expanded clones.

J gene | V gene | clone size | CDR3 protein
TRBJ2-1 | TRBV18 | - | CASRPSGRYNEQFF
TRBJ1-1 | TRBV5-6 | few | CASSFLTAPEAFF
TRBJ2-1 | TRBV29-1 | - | CSVSRGGDEQFF
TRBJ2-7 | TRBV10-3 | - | CAITAGGDEQYF
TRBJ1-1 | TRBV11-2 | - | CASEGNRGLTEAFF
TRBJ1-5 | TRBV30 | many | CAWSPDRGGQPQHF
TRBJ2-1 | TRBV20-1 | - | CSASLANYNEQFF
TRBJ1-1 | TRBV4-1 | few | CASSQREITEAFF
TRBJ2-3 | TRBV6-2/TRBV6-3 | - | CASSYRLGGVSDTQYF
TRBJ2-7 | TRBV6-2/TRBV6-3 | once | CASSFITGNYEQYF
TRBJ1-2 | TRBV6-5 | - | CASSPPGTAWGYTF
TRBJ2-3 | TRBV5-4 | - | CASSAPRQGIADTQYF
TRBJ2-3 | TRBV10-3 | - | CAILSGTSGNTQYF
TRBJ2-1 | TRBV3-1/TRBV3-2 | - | CASSQVSDGNEQFF
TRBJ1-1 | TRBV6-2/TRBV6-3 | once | CASSYSRGGAEAFF
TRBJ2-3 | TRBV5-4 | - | CASSFRLDSGTDTQYF
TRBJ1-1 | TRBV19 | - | CATTWVGANTEAFF
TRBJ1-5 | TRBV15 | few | CATSRDATPSQPQHF
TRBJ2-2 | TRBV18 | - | CASSPAGELFF
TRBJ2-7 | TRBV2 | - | CASSLGHGYEQYF
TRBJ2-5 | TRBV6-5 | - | CASSYRGETQYF
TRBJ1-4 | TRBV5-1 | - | CASSFLTGEAEKLFF
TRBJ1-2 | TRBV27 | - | CASSSRGGYHGYTF
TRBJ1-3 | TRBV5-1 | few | CASSYGQSGNTIYF